The table lists the clone carrying this T cell receptor beta chain with many counts. No antigen is known for it. The sample originates from a study of T-cell memory formation after mild COVID-19. Across the whole study: TCR clusters were mostly confined to one donor each. Study conclusions and caveats: Certain responding clones were present in pre-infection memory, suggesting participation of cross-reactive memory.

Each CDR3 protein is one row after TCRdb ran MiXCR on the 5' RACE reads. Of 550,000 to 650,000 distinct CDR3 sequences in the sample, 15% to 20% were seen once. V lost 3 bases and J 0 bases, leaving 15 bases between the germline ends. The CDR3 covers 16 residues. Germline V CDR1 and CDR2: SEHNR, FQNEAQ (reference sequence). This sequence originates from an adult woman who had mild COVID-19 (a few samples of this study predate the infection). Cell type and time point are not known. The V gene is TRBV7-9, the J gene TRBJ2-7; D is possibly TRBD2 (5 bases). The sample comprised PBMCs or a T cell subset sorted from them (not recorded which). This chain's CDR3 is CASSFGPRTPSYEQYF. CDR3 sequence (DNA): TGTGCCAGCAGCTTCGGTCCCAGGACTCCCTCCTACGAGCAGTACTTC. The full variable domain, completed using reference TRBV7-9 and TRBJ2-7, is DTGVSQNPRHKITKRGQNVTFRCDPISEHNRLYWYRQTLGQGPEFLTYFQNEAQLEKSRLLSDRFSAERPKGSFSTLEIQRTEQGDSAMYLCASSFGPRTPSYEQYFGPGTRLTVT.